The 31 T cell receptor beta chains below come from one sample, sequenced in a study of blood T cell repertoires in COVID-19. Some clones are missing from TCRdb's copy, which holds only in-frame ones; the method was immunoSEQ multiplex PCR. The sample has approximately 28,000 clones; around 87% are singletons. The sequenced sample was peripheral blood. These receptors all come from a man aged 55 to 70 with active COVID-19.

The chain couples TRBV4-1 to TRBJ2-3; D is undetermined. Trimming took off 2 bases at V and 1 base at J, with 7 bases between the two ends. Germline V lookup: CDR1 MGHRA, CDR2 YSYEKL. The length of the CDR3 is 14 residues. The CDR3 loop is CASSQSRGTDTQYF. Here the CDR3 DNA reads TGCGCCAGCAGCCAAAGCCGGGGCACAGATACGCAGTATTTT.

This clone has only one observation. The J gene is TRBJ2-1, the V gene TRBV5-5, with 12 bases identical to TRBD2. The trim removed 1 base at V and 1 base at J, leaving 0 bases unmatched. The CDR3 is 16 amino acids. Germline V gene lookup returns CDR1 SGHKS and CDR2 YYEKEE (reference sequence). The CDR3 DNA reads as TGTGCCAGCAGCTTGACTAGCGGGGGGTCCTACAATGAGCAGTTCTTC. Translated: CASSLTSGGSYNEQFF.

The chain has TRBV7-9 and TRBJ2-7, with D uncertain. The CDR3 sequence is 12 residues long. V lost 2 bases and J 1 base, leaving 3 bases between the germline ends. The V gene's germline CDR1 is SEHNR and CDR2 FQNEAQ (reference sequence). CDR3 protein: CASSLQSYEQYF. The CDR3 region has the DNA TGTGCCAGCAGCTTACAATCCTACGAGCAGTACTTC.

The V and J genes are TRBV11-1 and TRBJ2-7; D unresolved. The germline V gene encodes CDR1 SGHAT and CDR2 FQDESV (reference sequence). The CDR3 has 14 residues. V lost 2 bases, J lost 0 bases, and 8 bases lay in between. This chain's CDR3 is CASSLMVSSYEQYF. For the CDR3, the DNA is TGTGCCAGCAGCTTAATGGTCAGCTCCTACGAGCAGTACTTC.

This chain connects TRBV6-2 or TRBV6-3 to TRBJ2-3, with D tentatively TRBD1 (5 bases). Trimming removed 0 bases from V and 1 base from J, with 11 bases in between. CDR3 length equals 16 residues. In germline, CDR1 is MNHEY, CDR2 SVGEGT. The CDR3 region is CASSYSRASGTDTQYF. For the CDR3, the DNA is TGTGCCAGCAGTTACTCCAGGGCTTCGGGCACAGATACGCAGTATTTT.

This chain uses TRBV6-5 with TRBJ1-2; 9 nucleotides agree with TRBD1. This CDR3 has 14 amino acids. Germline V gene data show CDR1 as MNHEY and CDR2 as SVGAGI. Losses at the gene ends were 2 bases for V and 2 bases for J; bases not matched to a gene: 0. The CDR3 DNA follows: TGTGCCAGCAGTTACGACAGGGGGAACTATGGCTACACCTTC. Translated: CASSYDRGNYGYTF.

The chain uses TRBV13 and TRBJ2-6, with TRBD1 matching 11 bases. This CDR3 contains 18 residues. The germline V gene has CDR1 PRHDT and CDR2 FYEKMQ (reference sequence). V lost 7 bases and J lost 2; bases outside the gene matches: 10. The CDR3 bases are TGTGCCAGCACCCCACCGGGACAGGGGGTCGCTGGGGCCAACGTCCTGACTTTC. It yields the protein CASTPPGQGVAGANVLTF.

This clone has just one count. The chain is built from TRBV27 and TRBJ1-4, with D possibly TRBD1 on 6 matching bases. The CDR3 totals 13 residues. Germline CDR1 MNHEY, CDR2 SMNVEV (reference sequence). With 2 bases removed from V and 8 bases from J, the gap between germline ends came to 9 bases. The CDR3 here is CASSLGQLEKLFF. CDR3 DNA sequence: TGTGCCAGCAGTTTAGGACAGCTGGAAAAACTGTTTTTT.

This chain connects TRBV7-9 to TRBJ2-1; 12 nucleotides align to TRBD1. V was clipped by 3 bases and J by 9 bases; unmatched bases: 9. Germline V gene sequence: CDR1 SEHNR, CDR2 FQNEAQ (reference sequence). The CDR3 contains 16 residues. The CDR3 nucleotides read TGTGCCAGCAGCTTTACCTCGGGACAGGGGGCGGGTGAGCAGTTCTTC. Its translation: CASSFTSGQGAGEQFF.

This chain connects TRBV5-6 to TRBJ2-6, with D tentatively TRBD1 (5 bases). V shed 0 bases and J shed 2 bases, with 12 bases lying between them. This CDR3 has 17 residues. Germline V gene lookup returns CDR1 SGHDT and CDR2 YYEEEE. CDR3 residues: CASSLGQGLTGANVLTF. Here the CDR3 DNA reads TGTGCCAGCAGCTTGGGGCAGGGCTTGACTGGGGCCAACGTCCTGACTTTC.

The J gene is TRBJ1-1, the V gene TRBV6-5; unclear D gene. Trimming stripped 0 bases from V and 1 base from J, with 9 bases between. Germline V CDR1 and CDR2: MNHEY, SVGAGI. The CDR3 sequence is 15 residues long. The chain's CDR3 is CASSYSRASNTEAFF. The CDR3 DNA follows: TGTGCCAGCAGTTACTCTCGAGCGTCGAACACTGAAGCTTTCTTT.

The chain combines TRBV6-1 with TRBJ2-3; 9 positions agree with TRBD1. The CDR3 covers 15 residues. The germline CDR1 and CDR2 sequences are MNHNS and SASEGT. With V trimmed by 0 bases and J by 5 bases, 3 bases remained unmatched. The DNA of the CDR3 is TGTGCCAGCAGTGAAGCGGGACAGGGAAGAGATACGCAGTATTTT. Translating gives CASSEAGQGRDTQYF.

Only a few counts were recorded for this clone. The genes are TRBV6-6 and TRBJ2-7; no clear D gene. V was shortened by 2 bases and J by 4 bases, with 9 bases between the two germline ends. This CDR3 comprises 13 residues. Germline CDR1 MNHNY, CDR2 SVGAGI (reference sequence). CDR3 DNA sequence: TGTGCCAGCAGTTACGGGCAGTATTACGAGCAGTACTTC. The encoded protein is CASSYGQYYEQYF.

The rearrangement uses TRBV28 and TRBJ1-2, with 12 positions matching TRBD1. V dropped 8 bases and J dropped 8; count of bases not matched to a gene: 12. CDR1 and CDR2 (germline): MDHEN, SYDVKM. The CDR3 loop spans 15 amino acids. The CDR3 spells CASSRPGTGGRGYTF. The CDR3 region has the DNA TGTGCCAGCTCCCGACCCGGGACAGGGGGCCGGGGCTACACCTTC.

J is TRBJ2-3 and V is TRBV6-5; 8 bases fit TRBD1. The V gene end was trimmed by 7 bases and the J gene end by 7 bases; junction bases not matched to a gene: 13. The CDR3 loop spans 15 amino acids. CDR1 and CDR2 (germline): MNHEY, SVGAGI. This CDR3 is CASTRTGSSQNTQYF. The CDR3 nucleotides are TGTGCCAGCACAAGGACAGGGAGCTCCCAGAATACGCAGTATTTT.

The chain recombines TRBV11-3 with TRBJ2-7, with 8 bases identical to TRBD1. The CDR3 is made up of 15 amino acids. Germline assignment: CDR1 SGHNT and CDR2 YENEEA. Germline trimming cut 4 bases from V and 7 bases from J; bases unmatched to any gene: 12. The CDR3 region is CASSSNHGQGGEQYF. As DNA, the CDR3 is TGTGCCAGCAGCTCGAACCACGGACAGGGTGGGGAGCAGTACTTC.

The chain recombines TRBV28 with TRBJ2-1; 8 bases fit TRBD2. V was pared by 4 bases and J by 9 bases, with 8 bases of the junction left unmatched. CDR3 length equals 14 residues. Germline values: CDR1 MDHEN, CDR2 SYDVKM. The CDR3 region has the DNA TGTGCCAGCAGTTCCCCTGCGGGGGGTAGTGAGCAGTTCTTC. Protein: CASSSPAGGSEQFF.

The chain recombines TRBV3-1 (or the pseudogene TRBV3-2) with TRBJ1-2, with TRBD1 as a possible D gene (6 bases). CDR3 length: 13 residues. Germline CDR1 reads LGHDT; CDR2 reads YNNKEL (reference sequence). V dropped 1 base and J dropped 8 bases, with 11 bases sitting between them. CDR3: CASSQVPGEGYTF. DNA of the CDR3: TGTGCCAGCAGCCAAGTTCCAGGGGAGGGCTACACCTTC.

The chain is built from TRBV7-3 and TRBJ2-2; 7 positions match TRBD1. Germline V gives CDR1 SGHTA, CDR2 FQGTGA. V trimming: 4 bases; J trimming: 0 bases; junction bases outside the gene matches: 5. This CDR3 contains 16 residues. CDR3 in DNA: TGTGCCAGCAGCTCAAGGGGACAGTCGAACACCGGGGAGCTGTTTTTT. Translation gives CASSSRGQSNTGELFF.

V gene TRBV28 combines with J gene TRBJ1-1; the D gene is possibly TRBD1 (6 bases). The CDR3 runs 14 residues. Germline CDR1 reads MDHEN; CDR2 reads SYDVKM. V gave up 10 bases and J gave up 5 bases, with 20 bases separating them. The CDR3 loop reads CATLLRGGGTEAFF. As DNA, the CDR3 is TGTGCCACCCTCCTTAGGGGGGGTGGAACTGAAGCTTTCTTT.

This chain joins TRBV6-5 and TRBJ2-2; unclear D gene. Germline values: CDR1 MNHEY, CDR2 SVGAGI. The CDR3 totals 15 residues. Trimming removed 2 bases from V and 0 bases from J, with 7 bases in between. Here the CDR3 reads CASSYGPPNTGELFF. The CDR3 coding sequence is TGTGCCAGCAGTTACGGGCCGCCGAACACCGGGGAGCTGTTTTTT.

The chain employs TRBV28 and TRBJ1-6, with 7 bases that match TRBD1. CDR3 size: 17 residues. V was clipped by 5 bases and J by 8 bases; unmatched bases: 15. From germline, CDR1 is MDHEN and CDR2 SYDVKM. In DNA, the CDR3 is TGTGCCAGCAGTCCCATCCCTCGGAGACAGGGATATTCACCCCTCCACTTT. This gives the protein CASSPIPRRQGYSPLHF.

The CDR3 protein is CASSLYHSYEQYF. The CDR3 DNA sequence: TGTGCCAGCAGCCTCTACCACTCCTACGAGCAGTACTTC. The V gene is TRBV14, the J gene TRBJ2-7; D gene uncertain. Looked up from germline, CDR1 is SGHDN and CDR2 is FVKESK. This CDR3 spans 13 amino acids. Trimming took 4 bases from V and 0 from J, leaving 7 bases between them.

The rearrangement uses TRBV6-2 or TRBV6-3 and TRBJ2-7; unclear D gene. The germline V and J ends were trimmed by 0 bases and 5 bases, with 8 bases remaining between them. The CDR3 runs to 13 residues. Germline CDR1 MNHEY, CDR2 SVGEGT. The CDR3, as DNA: TGTGCCAGCAGTTACTCGAGTCCCCACGAGCAGTACTTC. This encodes CASSYSSPHEQYF.

The chain uses TRBV6-5 and TRBJ1-1, with TRBD1 as a possible D gene (6 bases). The V and J ends lost 4 bases and 0 bases respectively, with 12 bases between them. Germline V gene data show CDR1 as MNHEY and CDR2 as SVGAGI. There are 15 residues in the CDR3. The CDR3 protein is CASSLTGGMNTEAFF. CDR3 bases: TGTGCCAGCAGTTTGACAGGAGGCATGAACACTGAAGCTTTCTTT.

The gene calls are TRBV18 and TRBJ2-1; 12 bases are shared with TRBD2. V dropped 5 bases and J dropped 8; count of bases not matched to a gene: 7. CDR1 and CDR2 (germline): KGHSH, LQKENI. This CDR3 is built from 15 residues. CDR3 sequence reads: CASSSGLAGWDEQFF. As DNA, the CDR3 is TGTGCCAGCTCATCCGGACTAGCGGGGTGGGATGAGCAGTTCTTC.

This clone showed up just once. The chain recombines TRBV6-1 with TRBJ2-3; 10 bases agree with TRBD2. Germline V gives CDR1 MNHNS, CDR2 SASEGT. V trimming: 2 bases; J trimming: 5 bases; junction bases outside the gene matches: 16. The CDR3 contains 19 residues. CDR3 sequence reads: CASSELGFVAGGRQDTQYF. In DNA, the CDR3 is TGTGCCAGCAGTGAACTGGGGTTTGTAGCGGGGGGCCGTCAAGATACGCAGTATTTT.

This chain joins TRBV2 and TRBJ1-6, with 7 positions matching TRBD1. V was clipped by 6 bases and J by 3 bases; unmatched bases: 8. Germline CDR1 SNHLY, CDR2 FYNNEI. The CDR3 has 16 residues. CDR3 sequence reads: CASRTDRANYNSPLHF. The CDR3 coding sequence is TGTGCCAGCAGAACTGACAGGGCTAACTATAATTCACCCCTCCACTTT.

The V gene is TRBV19, the J gene TRBJ1-1; TRBD1 matches at 7 bases. Germline V gene data show CDR1 as LNHDA and CDR2 as SQIVND (reference sequence). V trimming: 5 bases; J trimming: 3 bases; junction bases outside the gene matches: 6. This CDR3 comprises 14 residues. The CDR3 region is CASSLRQGDTEAFF. The CDR3 DNA follows: TGTGCCAGTAGTTTAAGACAGGGAGACACTGAAGCTTTCTTT.

This chain joins TRBV9 and TRBJ2-2, with 8 bases that match TRBD1. V was pared by 4 bases and J by 2 bases, with 7 bases of the junction left unmatched. Germline V gene lookup returns CDR1 SGDLS and CDR2 YYNGEE. The CDR3 extends over 16 amino acids. For the CDR3, the DNA is TGTGCCAGCAGCCCAGGACAGGGACCAAACACCGGGGAGCTGTTTTTT. It yields the protein CASSPGQGPNTGELFF.

This rearrangement joins TRBV9 to TRBJ2-7; the match to TRBD1 covers 8 bases. The CDR3 is 14 amino acids. With 0 bases clipped from V and 7 bases from J, the junction kept 6 bases outside the gene matches. The germline CDR1 and CDR2 sequences are SGDLS and YYNGEE. The CDR3 protein is CASSVAGTGREQYF. The CDR3 DNA sequence: TGTGCCAGCAGCGTAGCAGGGACAGGTAGGGAGCAGTACTTC.